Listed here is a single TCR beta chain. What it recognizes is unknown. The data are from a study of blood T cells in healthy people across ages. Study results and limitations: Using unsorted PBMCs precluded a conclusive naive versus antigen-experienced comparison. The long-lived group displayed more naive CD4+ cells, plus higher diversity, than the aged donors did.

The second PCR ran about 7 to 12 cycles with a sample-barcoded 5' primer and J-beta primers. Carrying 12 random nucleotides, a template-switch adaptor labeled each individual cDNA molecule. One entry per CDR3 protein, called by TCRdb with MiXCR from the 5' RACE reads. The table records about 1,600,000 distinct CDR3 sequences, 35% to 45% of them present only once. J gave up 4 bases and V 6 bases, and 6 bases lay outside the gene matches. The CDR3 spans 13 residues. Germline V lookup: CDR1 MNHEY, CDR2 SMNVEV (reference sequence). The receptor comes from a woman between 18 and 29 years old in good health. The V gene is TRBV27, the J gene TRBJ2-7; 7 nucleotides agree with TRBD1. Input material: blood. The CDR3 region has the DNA TGTGCCAGCAGCAATCACAGGGGTTACGAGCAGTACTTC. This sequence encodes CASSNHRGYEQYF.